The text below deals with one T cell receptor beta chain. Its antigen is as yet unknown. It was one heparinised blood draw, averaging around 110 mL, that each donor gave. The whole isolated RNA underwent reverse transcription, so sequencing captured expressed TCRB transcripts. Roughly 3.57 million reads on average were seen across naive, central memory and regulatory T cell samples. Sequencing was performed with immunoSEQ multiplex PCR; in TCRdb, only in-frame clones are kept and a portion is missing. The profile shows 100,000 to 150,000 clones, about a sixth of them singletons. The data were obtained in a study of beta chain features in type 1 diabetes. Overall study results and limits: Within each of all four CD4+ subsets, Type 1 diabetes patients had TCRB CDR3s that were moderately but significantly shorter.

This clonotype originated in a man aged 30 to 45 with type 1 diabetes. The sample consisted of central memory CD4+ T cells from blood.

CDR3 DNA: TGTGCCAGCAGCTTAGGGACTTCTAACTATGGCTACACCTTC. This gives the protein CASSLGTSNYGYTF. The chain joins TRBV11-2 to TRBJ1-2; no reliable D call. The CDR3 runs to 14 residues. Germline lookup yields CDR1 SGHAT and CDR2 FQNNGV. The V gene lost 1 base and the J gene lost 0 bases, with 6 bases spanning the gap. Full variable domain (rest looked up from reference TRBV11-2 and TRBJ1-2): EAGVAQSPRYKIIEKRQSVAFWCNPISGHATLYWYQQILGQGPKLLIQFQNNGVVDDSQLPKDRFSAERLKGVDSTLKIQPAKLEDSAVYLCASSLGTSNYGYTFGSGTRLTVV.